This record looks at one TCR beta chain sequence and its context. The antigen is undetermined. The sample belongs to a study of cytomegalovirus exposure and HLA in healthy donors. Primers for the PCR totalled 60 Vbeta and 13 Jbeta. TCRdb's table, derived via immunoSEQ multiplex PCR, lists solely in-frame clones and lacks some. The sample has roughly 86,000 clones, over 60% seen once. Regarding the study as a whole: TCR beta chains associated with HLA were, in a later analysis, more clonally expanded than equally common others.

The receptor comes from a man aged 25 to 45 in good health and CMV-seronegative. Sequencing was performed on PBMCs.

Here the CDR3 DNA reads TGTGCCAGCAGTGACCTGGACAGCCTATCGACGGCCAATGGCTACACCTTC. It is translated as CASSDLDSLSTANGYTF. The chain recombines TRBV6-1 with TRBJ1-2, with a tentative D call TRBD1 (6 bases). Trimming removed 3 bases at V and 6 bases at J, with 23 bases between. The length of the CDR3 is 17 residues. CDR1 is MNHNS, CDR2 SASEGT, per germline.